The 25 T cell receptor beta chains below were found in one sample sequenced in a study of T cells in localized non-small cell lung cancer. Libraries were prepared by immunoSEQ multiplex PCR; TCRdb keeps only in-frame clonotypes and omits some of them. The sample contains about 1,600 clones, 25% to 40% of which appear only once. The sample in question was lung tumor tissue, obtained before any cancer treatment. Receptors originate from a man aged 35-69 years with stage II lung adenocarcinoma.

This clone has only a few counts. This chain uses TRBV28 with TRBJ2-7; 7 positions agree with TRBD1. This CDR3 contains 13 residues. Germline V CDR1 and CDR2: MDHEN, SYDVKM. After removal of 7 bases from V and 1 base from J, the junction contained 4 bases not matched to a gene. The CDR3 spells CASNRGHSYEQYF. The CDR3 DNA sequence: TGTGCCAGCAACAGGGGACATTCCTACGAGCAGTACTTC.

The J gene is TRBJ1-2, the V gene TRBV11-3; D might be TRBD1 (6 bases). Germline values: CDR1 SGHNT, CDR2 YENEEA. V shed 3 bases and J shed 0 bases, with 8 bases lying between them. This CDR3 has 14 amino acids. The CDR3 sequence is CASSFGQPNYGYTF. The CDR3 coding sequence is TGTGCCAGCAGCTTCGGACAGCCTAACTATGGCTACACCTTC.

The chain uses TRBV28 and TRBJ2-7; TRBD1 or TRBD2 may be the D gene (5 bases each). V lost 6 bases, J lost 0 bases, and 18 bases lay in between. Germline assignment: CDR1 MDHEN and CDR2 SYDVKM. The CDR3 runs to 16 residues. CDR3 in DNA: TGTGCCAGCAGCCCCCCCGGGACCGGCCCCTCCTACGAGCAGTACTTC. It yields the protein CASSPPGTGPSYEQYF.

This clone was seen more than once but under ten times. V usage is TRBV6-8 and J usage is TRBJ2-5, with 7 bases aligning to TRBD2. The CDR3 is 14 amino acids. CDR1 is MNHGY and CDR2 is SAAAGT in the germline V gene. Germline trimming cut 8 bases from V and 3 bases from J; bases unmatched to any gene: 9. CDR3: CASLGWGGEETQYF. DNA of the CDR3: TGTGCCAGCCTCGGATGGGGGGGAGAAGAGACCCAGTACTTC.

Comment on this clone: At one end, the junction sequence differs from germline, possibly due to a read error. The CDR3: CVSRTDSAYNSPLHF. The DNA for the CDR3 is TGTGTCAGTAGGACCGACAGCGCCTATAATTCACCCCTCCACTTT. The chain combines TRBV19 with TRBJ1-6; TRBD1 is a possible D gene (5 bases). Germline CDR1 reads LNHDA; CDR2 reads SQIVND (reference sequence). The CDR3 consists of 15 residues. The complete variable domain, with remaining parts taken from reference TRBV19 and TRBJ1-6, reads DGGITQSPKYLFRKEGQNVTLSCEQNLNHDAMYWYRQDPGQGLRLIYYSQIVNDFQKGDIAEGYSVSREKKESFPLTVTSAQKNPTAFYLCVSRTDSAYNSPLHFGNGTRLTVT.

This chain links TRBV11-3 with TRBJ2-1; TRBD1 aligns across 7 bases. The germline V gene encodes CDR1 SGHNT and CDR2 YENEEA. The CDR3 runs to 14 residues. Unmatched junction bases numbered 1, after V lost 5 bases and J lost 0 bases. In DNA form, the CDR3 reads TGTGCCAGCAGCCGGGACAGCTCCTACAATGAGCAGTTCTTC. Protein product: CASSRDSSYNEQFF.

The sample holds a few counts of this clone. The chain has TRBV6-8 and TRBJ1-1; TRBD1 aligns across 7 bases. The CDR3 is 13 amino acids. Germline V CDR1 and CDR2: MNHGY, SAAAGT. V lost 4 bases, J lost 10 bases, and 9 bases stayed unmatched. The CDR3 here is CASSLQGRVGAFF. The DNA for the CDR3 is TGTGCCAGCAGTTTACAGGGGAGGGTTGGAGCTTTCTTT.

The chain uses TRBV28 and TRBJ2-1; 14 bases align to TRBD2. The V segment lost 6 bases and the J segment 2 bases; nucleotides outside the gene matches: 0. Germline CDR1 and CDR2: MDHEN and SYDVKM. The CDR3 is 15 amino acids. CDR3 sequence reads: CASRTSGRAYNEQFF. CDR3 nucleotides: TGTGCCAGCAGGACTAGCGGGAGGGCCTACAATGAGCAGTTCTTC.

This clone has a handful of counts. This chain joins TRBV4-1 and TRBJ2-7; D is uncertain. The ends were cut back, 0 bases at V and 3 bases at J, with 9 bases in the middle. The CDR3 length is 14 residues. Germline V gives CDR1 MGHRA, CDR2 YSYEKL. The CDR3 reads CASSQDRYGYEQYF. As DNA, the CDR3 is TGCGCCAGCAGCCAAGATCGGTACGGCTACGAGCAGTACTTC.

The chain has TRBV19 and TRBJ1-1; no clear D gene. The V end was cut by 3 bases, the J end by 6 bases, with 11 bases between. The CDR3 length is 13 residues. Germline CDR1 and CDR2: LNHDA and SQIVND (reference sequence). CDR3 region: CASSIRGGPEAFF. The CDR3 DNA follows: TGTGCCAGTAGTATCAGAGGCGGGCCTGAAGCTTTCTTT.

This rearrangement joins TRBV10-3 to TRBJ2-1; 11 bases line up with TRBD2. The germline V gene has CDR1 ENHRY and CDR2 SYGVKD. V was clipped by 4 bases and J by 6 bases; unmatched bases: 5. The CDR3 covers 15 residues. This CDR3 reads CAISGPTSGSNEQFF. CDR3 sequence (DNA): TGTGCCATCAGTGGCCCCACTAGCGGGAGCAATGAGCAGTTCTTC.

A few counts support this clone. V and J are TRBV18 and TRBJ1-4, with unresolved D. The CDR3 loop spans 15 amino acids. Germline lookup yields CDR1 KGHSH and CDR2 LQKENI. V was pared by 2 bases and J by 5 bases, with 12 bases between. The CDR3 loop reads CASSPYQNDNEKLFF. CDR3 DNA: TGTGCCAGCTCACCATACCAGAATGACAATGAAAAACTGTTTTTT.

The chain couples TRBV9 to TRBJ1-1; 7 positions match TRBD1. This CDR3 region has 15 residues. CDR1 and CDR2 from the germline V gene are SGDLS and YYNGEE. V trimming: 2 bases; J trimming: 3 bases; junction bases outside the gene matches: 7. CDR3 protein: CASSVSDRWDTEAFF. CDR3 in DNA: TGTGCCAGCAGCGTTTCGGACAGGTGGGACACTGAAGCTTTCTTT.

This clone was seen only a few times. This chain joins TRBV11-3 and TRBJ2-3; perhaps TRBD1 as D (6 bases). V was trimmed by 3 bases and J by 5 bases, leaving 15 bases between them. CDR3 length equals 15 residues. Germline V gives CDR1 SGHNT, CDR2 YENEEA. In DNA form, the CDR3 reads TGTGCCAGCAGCTTGGAGCTATACAGGGAAGATACGCAGTATTTT. It specifies CASSLELYREDTQYF.

This clone is categorized as medium-sized. The chain joins TRBV11-3 to TRBJ2-3; D gene ambiguous. Germline V lookup: CDR1 SGHNT, CDR2 YENEEA. Trimming removed 5 bases at V and 4 bases at J, with 13 bases between. The CDR3 loop spans 14 amino acids. Here the CDR3 reads CASSPRVDADTQYF. CDR3 DNA: TGTGCCAGCAGCCCCCGGGTAGACGCAGATACGCAGTATTTT. Looking up the rest from reference TRBV11-3 and TRBJ2-3 gives the full variable domain: EAGVVQSPRYKIIEKKQPVAFWCNPISGHNTLYWYLQNLGQGPELLIRYENEEAVDDSQLPKDRFSAERLKGVDSTLKIQPAELGDSAVYLCASSPRVDADTQYFGPGTRLTVL.

The rearrangement joins TRBV30 to TRBJ2-3; TRBD2 agrees at 11 bases. This CDR3 is built from 15 residues. The trim removed 2 bases at V and 0 bases at J, leaving 1 base unmatched. Per germline, CDR1 GTSNPN and CDR2 SVGIG (reference sequence). CDR3 bases: TGTGCCTGGAGTCGACTAGCGGGAAGCACAGATACGCAGTATTTT. Its translation: CAWSRLAGSTDTQYF.

V usage is TRBV6-7 and J usage is TRBJ1-2; no reliable D call. Being an ORF, TRBV6-7 has a function that is uncertain. V lost 2 bases and J lost 8, with 6 bases in between. The CDR3 sequence is 11 residues long. CDR3 DNA sequence: TGTGCCAGCAGTTACAGGGTCGGCTACACCTTC. Its protein product is CASSYRVGYTF.

V is TRBV28 and J is TRBJ2-3; 8 bases map to TRBD1. CDR1 is MDHEN and CDR2 is SYDVKM in the germline V gene. The length of the CDR3 is 16 residues. With 3 bases clipped from V and 4 bases from J, the junction kept 9 bases outside the gene matches. The CDR3 reads CASSLSPGQVADTQYF. CDR3 coding DNA: TGTGCCAGCAGTTTGTCCCCGGGACAGGTTGCAGATACGCAGTATTTT.

This clone is large. The rearrangement uses TRBV6-8 and TRBJ2-3, with 8 bases that match TRBD1. V shed 4 bases, J shed 6 bases, and the junction held 6 bases outside the gene matches. Germline V lookup: CDR1 MNHGY, CDR2 SAAAGT. CDR3 size: 14 residues. The CDR3 DNA follows: TGTGCCAGCAGTTCTCAGACAGGGGCCGATACGCAGTATTTT. This sequence encodes CASSSQTGADTQYF.

The chain combines TRBV19 with TRBJ2-2; D not certain. V was pared by 4 bases and J by 8 bases, with 11 bases between. Per germline, CDR1 LNHDA and CDR2 SQIVND (reference sequence). CDR3 length: 13 residues. The CDR3 nucleotides read TGTGCCAGTAGTAACTCCTATTGGGGGGAGCTGTTTTTT. Translating it yields CASSNSYWGELFF.

This chain connects TRBV6-8 to TRBJ2-1; D possibly matches TRBD1 or TRBD2 (5 bases each). The CDR3 covers 13 residues. V gave up 5 bases and J gave up 5 bases, with 10 bases separating them. CDR1 is MNHGY, CDR2 SAAAGT, per germline. The CDR3 is CASSGGDHNEQFF. The CDR3 region has the DNA TGTGCCAGCAGTGGGGGAGACCACAATGAGCAGTTCTTC.

This clone was observed a few times. The chain carries TRBV6-8 and TRBJ2-3; no definite D call. V was trimmed by 5 bases and J by 2 bases, leaving 11 bases between them. Per the germline V gene, CDR1 is MNHGY and CDR2 is SAAAGT. The CDR3 spans 14 residues. CDR3 DNA sequence: TGTGCCAGCAGTAGGCAGCTAGTCACAGATACGCAGTATTTT. It yields the protein CASSRQLVTDTQYF.

Within the sample, this clone is medium-sized. The gene calls are TRBV6-8 and TRBJ1-1; maybe TRBD1 (6 bases). The CDR3 has 15 amino acids. Trimming removed 2 bases from V and 5 bases from J, with 15 bases in between. Germline values: CDR1 MNHGY, CDR2 SAAAGT. The CDR3, as DNA: TGTGCCAGCAGTTACGGGTTGGACAGCGGTACTGAAGCTTTCTTT. It is translated as CASSYGLDSGTEAFF.

V is TRBV30 and J is TRBJ1-2; a possible D gene is TRBD1 (6 bases). This CDR3 is 15 amino acids long. Germline values: CDR1 GTSNPN, CDR2 SVGIG (reference sequence). The V end was cut by 5 bases, the J end by 10 bases, with 26 bases between. The CDR3 protein is CAWARGTAPLGDYTF. CDR3 nucleotides: TGTGCCTGGGCGAGGGGGACGGCTCCCTTGGGAGACTACACCTTC.

The chain joins TRBV19 to TRBJ2-1; D possibly corresponds to TRBD1 (6 bases). Germline V gene data show CDR1 as LNHDA and CDR2 as SQIVND (reference sequence). The V and J ends lost 3 bases and 7 bases respectively, with 19 bases between them. This CDR3 is 16 amino acids long. DNA of the CDR3: TGTGCCAGTAGTATCCCCGGCATGACAGGTGGGAATGAGCAGTTCTTC. Protein: CASSIPGMTGGNEQFF.